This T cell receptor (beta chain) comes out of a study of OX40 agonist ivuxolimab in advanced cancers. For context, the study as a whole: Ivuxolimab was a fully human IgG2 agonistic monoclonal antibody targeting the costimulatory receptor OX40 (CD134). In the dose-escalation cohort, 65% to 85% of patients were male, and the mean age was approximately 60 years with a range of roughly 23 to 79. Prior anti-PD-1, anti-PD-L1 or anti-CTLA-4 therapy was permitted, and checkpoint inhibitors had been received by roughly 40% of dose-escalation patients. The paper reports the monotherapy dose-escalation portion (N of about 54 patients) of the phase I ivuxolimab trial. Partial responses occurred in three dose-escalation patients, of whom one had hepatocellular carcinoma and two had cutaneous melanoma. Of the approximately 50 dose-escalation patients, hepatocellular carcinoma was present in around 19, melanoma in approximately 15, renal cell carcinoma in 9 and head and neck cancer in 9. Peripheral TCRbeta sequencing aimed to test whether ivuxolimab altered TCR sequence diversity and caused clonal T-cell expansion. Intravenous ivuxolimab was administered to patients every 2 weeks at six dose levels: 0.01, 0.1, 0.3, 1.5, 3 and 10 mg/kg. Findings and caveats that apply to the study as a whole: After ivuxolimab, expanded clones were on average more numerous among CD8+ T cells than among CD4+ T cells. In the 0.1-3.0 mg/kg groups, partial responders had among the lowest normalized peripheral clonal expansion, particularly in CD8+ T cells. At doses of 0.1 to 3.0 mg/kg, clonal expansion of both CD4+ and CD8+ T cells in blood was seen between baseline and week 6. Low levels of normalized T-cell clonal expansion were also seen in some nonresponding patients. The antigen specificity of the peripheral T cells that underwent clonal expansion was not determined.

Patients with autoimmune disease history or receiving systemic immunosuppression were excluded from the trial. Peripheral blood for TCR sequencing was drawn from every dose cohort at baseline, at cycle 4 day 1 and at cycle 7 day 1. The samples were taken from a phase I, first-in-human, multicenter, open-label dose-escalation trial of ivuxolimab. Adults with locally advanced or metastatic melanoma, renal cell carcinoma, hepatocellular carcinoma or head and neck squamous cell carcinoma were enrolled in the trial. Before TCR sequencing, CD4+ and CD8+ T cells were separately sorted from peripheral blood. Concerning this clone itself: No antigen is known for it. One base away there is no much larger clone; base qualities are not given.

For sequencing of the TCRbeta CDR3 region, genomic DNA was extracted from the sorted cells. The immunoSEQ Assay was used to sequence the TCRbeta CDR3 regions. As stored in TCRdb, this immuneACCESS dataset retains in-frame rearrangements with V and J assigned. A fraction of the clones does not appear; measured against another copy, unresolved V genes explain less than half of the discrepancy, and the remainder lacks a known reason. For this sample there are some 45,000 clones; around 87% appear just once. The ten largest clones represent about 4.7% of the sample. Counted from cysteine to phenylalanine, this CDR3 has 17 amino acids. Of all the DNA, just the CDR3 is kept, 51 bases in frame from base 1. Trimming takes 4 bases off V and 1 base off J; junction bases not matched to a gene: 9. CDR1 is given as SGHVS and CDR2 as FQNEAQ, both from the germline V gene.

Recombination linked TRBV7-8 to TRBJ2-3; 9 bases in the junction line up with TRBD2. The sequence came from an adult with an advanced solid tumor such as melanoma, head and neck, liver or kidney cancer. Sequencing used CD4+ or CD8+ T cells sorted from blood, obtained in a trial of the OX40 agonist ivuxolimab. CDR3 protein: CASSSKPSGIGTDTQYF. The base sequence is TGTGCCAGCAGCTCCAAGCCTAGCGGGATTGGCACAGATACGCAGTATTTT. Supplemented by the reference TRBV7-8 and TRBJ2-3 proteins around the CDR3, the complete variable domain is GAGVSQSPRYKVAKRGQDVALRCDPISGHVSLFWYQQALGQGPEFLTYFQNEAQLDKSGLPSDRFFAERPEGSVSTLKIQRTQQEDSAVYLCASSSKPSGIGTDTQYFGPGTRLTVL.